This paragraph reports one T cell receptor (beta chain). The antigen is undetermined. Use of 60 Vbeta and 13 Jbeta primers characterized the PCR. Method: immunoSEQ multiplex PCR; TCRdb's copy keeps in-frame clones and lacks some. This table holds 98,000 or so clones, around 73% found once. These data belong to a study of cytomegalovirus exposure and HLA in healthy donors. Whole-study context: HLA-typed donors were the source of around 80 million unique TCRs, which an early data release held. General study results and limits: With DRB1 most and HLA-C fewest, TCR association rates differed between HLA loci in a later analysis. Most observed TCR sequences were rare, whereas some public TCRs were detected in many donors.

Germline V gene lookup returns CDR1 MNHNY and CDR2 SVGAGI (reference sequence). The V and J ends lost 6 bases and 1 base respectively, with 16 bases between them. The length of the CDR3 is 15 residues. The sequence came from a woman in her 40s in good health and CMV-seronegative. This chain uses TRBV6-6 with TRBJ2-7; D might be TRBD1 (5 bases). Specimen: PBMCs. The DNA of the CDR3 is TGTGCCAGCAGAAACATTCAACGACAGTCCTACGAGCAGTACTTC. Its translation: CASRNIQRQSYEQYF.